This is a list of T cell receptor beta chains from one sample in a study of blood T cells in healthy people across ages. Each CDR3 protein gets one entry after TCRdb re-called the 5' RACE reads with MiXCR. The sample includes about 1 million distinct CDR3 sequences, over 35% seen only once; the top ten take 15% to 20%. The sample consisted of blood. Every receptor here comes from a woman in her sixties or seventies in good health. Each CDR3 is given with its conserved first and last residue. A D gene is named only where the DNA matches it firmly. Clone size is given for some rows only: seen once, a few or many times, or a class if the clone is expanded.

j_call d_call v_call clone_size cdr3_aa cdr3_nt
TRBJ2-7 . TRBV12-3/TRBV12-4 . CASSPVRYEQYF TGTGCCAGCAGTCCCGTTCGCTACGAGCAGTACTTC
TRBJ2-5 . TRBV5-1 . CASRPVGSYQETQYF TGCGCCAGTCGCCCAGTCGGTTCGTACCAAGAGACCCAGTACTTC
TRBJ2-1 . TRBV7-2 few CASTHGGPNEQFF TGTGCCAGCACCCACGGGGGGCCAAATGAGCAGTTCTTC
TRBJ2-7 . TRBV7-8 many CASSLGGVPHEQYF TGTGCCAGCAGCTTAGGAGGGGTCCCCCACGAGCAGTACTTC
TRBJ2-1 TRBD1 TRBV15 . CATSSPGQGGYNEQFF TGTGCCACCAGCAGTCCGGGACAGGGGGGGTACAATGAGCAGTTCTTC
TRBJ2-7 TRBD1 TRBV5-1 . CASSLGLTGAYEQYF TGCGCCAGCAGCTTGGGGTTAACAGGGGCCTACGAGCAGTACTTC
TRBJ2-1 TRBD2 TRBV14 few CASSQALAGVGNEQFF TGTGCCAGCAGCCAAGCGCTAGCGGGAGTTGGCAATGAGCAGTTCTTC
TRBJ2-7 . TRBV28 . CASSLEQGPSYEQYF TGTGCCAGCAGTTTGGAGCAGGGTCCTTCCTACGAGCAGTACTTC
TRBJ2-7 TRBD1 TRBV6-2/TRBV6-3 few CASSPGTGGNYEQYF TGTGCCAGCAGCCCTGGGACAGGGGGTAACTACGAGCAGTACTTC
TRBJ2-7 TRBD2 TRBV20-1 . CSAIYSGRSDEQYF TGCAGTGCTATATATAGCGGGAGGAGCGACGAGCAGTACTTC
TRBJ2-1 . TRBV9 . CASSAGEGRNEQFF TGTGCCAGCAGCGCCGGAGAGGGACGCAATGAGCAGTTCTTC
TRBJ1-1 . TRBV20-1 . CSARGSGTGWWMHEAFF TGCAGTGCTAGAGGCAGCGGAACAGGCTGGTGGATGCACGAAGCTTTCTTT
TRBJ2-1 . TRBV6-5 few CASSYSHPGGGGRNEQFF TGTGCCAGCAGTTACTCTCACCCGGGGGGCGGGGGTAGGAATGAGCAGTTCTTC
TRBJ2-7 . TRBV24-1 . CATSDRLSKGIYEQYF TGTGCCACCAGTGATCGATTATCCAAGGGGATCTACGAGCAGTACTTC
TRBJ2-2 TRBD1 TRBV20-1 . CSAREPTGMAGELFF TGCAGTGCTAGAGAACCGACAGGGATGGCCGGGGAGCTGTTTTTT
TRBJ2-3 TRBD2 TRBV9 once CASSVGSGGLPDTQYF TGTGCCAGCAGCGTAGGAAGCGGGGGCCTCCCAGATACGCAGTATTTT
TRBJ1-2 TRBD1 TRBV27 . CASSPTMTGQGYTF TGTGCCAGCAGTCCAACCATGACAGGGCAGGGCTACACCTTC
TRBJ2-1 . TRBV20-1 once CSARDLYRYNEQFF TGCAGTGCTAGAGATCTCTATAGGTACAATGAGCAGTTCTTC
TRBJ2-7 . TRBV7-3 few CASSLTDRYEQYF TGTGCCAGCAGCTTGACAGATCGCTACGAGCAGTACTTC
TRBJ1-2 . TRBV7-9 . CASSLEGRAYGYTF TGTGCCAGCAGCTTAGAAGGCAGAGCCTATGGCTACACCTTC
TRBJ2-3 . TRBV5-1 . CASSRDISTDTQYF TGCGCCAGCAGCCGCGACATTAGCACAGATACGCAGTATTTT
TRBJ2-7 . TRBV5-1 . CASSLAQGTSYNEQYF TGCGCCAGCAGCTTGGCTCAAGGGACTTCCTACAATGAGCAGTACTTC
TRBJ2-7 . TRBV21-1 few CASSTPLRHDRVAHEQYF TGTGCCAGCAGCACTCCCCTGCGGCACGACAGGGTGGCGCACGAGCAGTACTTC
TRBJ2-1 TRBD2 TRBV7-2 . CASSGPSGGPSKQFF TGTGCCAGCAGCGGCCCTAGCGGGGGCCCGTCCAAGCAGTTCTTC
TRBJ2-1 . TRBV6-6 few CASSIRDEQFF TGTGCCAGCAGTATCAGGGATGAGCAGTTCTTC
TRBJ2-3 . TRBV2 . CASSEGNGGSTDTQYF TGTGCCAGCAGTGAGGGTAACGGCGGAAGCACAGATACGCAGTATTTT
TRBJ2-3 . TRBV20-1 . CSASGVGVTDTQYF TGCAGTGCTAGCGGAGTTGGGGTCACAGATACGCAGTATTTT
TRBJ2-7 . TRBV28 . CASTVRDEQYF TGTGCTAGTACCGTCAGGGACGAGCAGTACTTC
TRBJ2-5 TRBD2 TRBV2 few CATSGTFGMEQYF TGTGCCACTAGCGGGACCTTTGGAATGGAGCAGTACTTC
TRBJ1-1 . TRBV4-1 . CASSQGRGPREAFF TGCGCCAGCAGCCAAGGGAGAGGGCCTCGTGAAGCTTTCTTT
TRBJ1-2 . TRBV20-1 . CSARDGLMGAWGYTF TGCAGTGCTAGAGATGGTCTGATGGGGGCCTGGGGCTACACCTTC
TRBJ2-1 TRBD1 TRBV2 . CASRGQVLNNEQFF TGCGCCAGCAGGGGACAGGTCCTTAACAATGAGCAGTTCTTC
TRBJ2-5 TRBD1 TRBV3-1 many CASSQGQGDQETQYF TGTGCCAGCAGCCAAGGACAGGGGGACCAAGAGACCCAGTACTTC
TRBJ2-5 TRBD2 TRBV7-8 . CASSLPGQRDFRTQYF TGTGCCAGCAGCCTCCCGGGGCAGCGGGATTTCAGGACCCAGTACTTC
TRBJ2-4 . TRBV7-9 . CASSPTEGEQYF TGTGCCAGCAGCCCAACGGAGGGAGAGCAGTACTTC
TRBJ2-1 TRBD2 TRBV30 . CAWTSGRILNEQFF TGTGCCTGGACTAGCGGGAGAATTTTGAATGAGCAGTTCTTC
TRBJ2-5 . TRBV29-1 . CSAAPRERETQYF TGCAGCGCTGCCCCGCGGGAACGGGAGACCCAGTACTTC
TRBJ2-7 TRBD1 TRBV7-2 many CASSQGAQGADEQYF TGTGCCAGCAGCCAAGGGGCACAGGGGGCGGACGAGCAGTACTTC
TRBJ2-1 . TRBV5-1 . CASSLGPINEQFF TGCGCCAGCAGCCTGGGACCCATCAATGAGCAGTTCTTC
TRBJ2-7 . TRBV4-1 . CASSQAGSSAEQYF TGCGCCAGCAGCCAAGCAGGTTCTAGCGCCGAGCAGTACTTC
TRBJ2-1 TRBD2 TRBV6-2/TRBV6-3 . CASGYSGSNEQFF TGTGCCAGCGGTTATAGCGGGAGCAATGAGCAGTTCTTC
TRBJ1-4 TRBD1 TRBV2 once CASQGAEGEKLFF TGTGCCAGTCAGGGGGCAGAGGGTGAAAAACTGTTTTTT
TRBJ2-2 . TRBV5-1 . CASSLLARAGELFF TGCGCCAGCAGCCTCCTTGCCAGGGCCGGGGAGCTGTTTTTT
TRBJ2-7 . TRBV28 . CASSDVPGLGYEQYF TGTGCCAGCAGCGACGTCCCAGGGCTTGGCTACGAGCAGTACTTC
TRBJ1-6 . TRBV7-6 . CASSLTADSSPLHF TGTGCCAGCAGCTTGACGGCAGATAGTTCACCCCTCCACTTT
TRBJ2-5 TRBD1 TRBV5-1 . CASTRQGNQETQYF TGCGCCAGCACCAGACAGGGGAACCAAGAGACCCAGTACTTC